The clone carrying this T cell receptor beta chain was counted once. Deep was the level used in running the assay. TCRdb keeps only in-frame clones here, not all; method: immunoSEQ multiplex PCR. Among hundreds of thousands of clones listed, 95% were seen once. Cells designated naive CD8 were CD45RO-negative and were positively selected for CCR7, with terminally differentiated effector memory CD45RA+ cells excluded. The data stem from a study of shared clonotypes between healthy human individuals. Trimming took off 3 bases at V and 4 bases at J, with 19 bases between the two ends. The CDR3 is made up of 17 amino acids. Germline loops: CDR1 LNHDA, CDR2 SQIVND (reference sequence).

Material: naive CD8+ T cells sorted from blood. This TCR was recovered from a woman between 25 and 40 years old in good health. The chain links TRBV19 to TRBJ2-1, with D possibly TRBD1 on 6 matching bases. The CDR3 sequence: CASSIAPGHESYNEQFF. CDR3 DNA sequence: TGTGCCAGTAGTATCGCCCCGGGACACGAGTCTTACAATGAGCAGTTCTTC.